This T cell receptor beta chain is from a study of T-cell reconstitution after alpha-beta-depleted transplantation in children. General study points: Reports say that about two months after transplant, the alpha-beta T cells came out of several hundred graft clones that had expanded.

Looked up from germline, CDR1 is DFQATT and CDR2 is SNEGSKA (reference sequence). The CDR3 extends over 16 amino acids. With 3 bases removed from V and 1 base from J, the gap between germline ends came to 15 bases. This sample's TCRbeta library carried unique molecular identifier barcodes. TCRdb passed the PCR reads through MiXCR, listing each CDR3 protein once. The sample includes approximately 1,000,000 distinct CDR3 sequences, 25% to 30% of them seen just once. This clonotype was recorded only once. The target antigen is unknown. The V call is TRBV20-1, the J call TRBJ2-2, with D perhaps matching TRBD1 or TRBD2 (5 bases each). The sample here was PBMCs, mostly from graft donor cells, taken 360 days after TCRalphabeta/CD19-depleted stem cell transplant. The receptor was derived from a boy under three years old who had a stem cell transplant for SCID, so the T cells may come from the graft donor. The CDR3 DNA reads as TGCAGTGCTAGGGCTCCGGGACGGAAGAACACCGGGGAGCTGTTTTTT. It specifies CSARAPGRKNTGELFF.